These 29 T cell receptor beta chains came from one sample sequenced in a study of beta chain features in type 1 diabetes. The authors reverse transcribed all of the isolated RNA, so sequencing captured expressed TCRB transcripts. The repertoire was sequenced with immunoSEQ multiplex PCR; TCRdb's copy has only in-frame clones and lacks some. The data hold some 350,000 clones, with over 8.5% observed a single time. Whole-study results and caveats: Shortening of TCRB CDR3s, moderate but significant, appeared in all four CD4+ subsets of Type 1 diabetes patients.

These receptors are not linked to any known antigen. The specimen was central memory CD4+ T cells from blood. The receptors come from a man younger than 40 with type 1 diabetes.

V is TRBV20-1 and J is TRBJ2-1; D might be TRBD2 (5 bases). The CDR3 is 11 amino acids. Trimming pared 6 bases from V and 8 bases from J, leaving 11 bases between. Germline lookup yields CDR1 DFQATT and CDR2 SNEGSKA (reference sequence). The CDR3 DNA follows: TGCAGTGCGCAGCGGTGGGATGAGCAGTTCTTC. Translated, it gives CSAQRWDEQFF.

This clone was observed a handful of times. The J gene is TRBJ2-7, the V gene TRBV19; D is possibly TRBD2 (6 bases). The CDR3 has 12 residues. V lost 3 bases and J 6 bases, leaving 9 bases between the germline ends. Germline CDR1 reads LNHDA; CDR2 reads SQIVND (reference sequence). The CDR3 DNA is TGTGCCAGTAGTATCCAGGGAGGCGAGCAGTACTTC. It encodes CASSIQGGEQYF.

In its sample, this clone was seen a few times. CDR3 nucleotide sequence: TGTGCCAGCAAACAGGGCCAAGAGACCCAGTACTTC. Translating gives CASKQGQETQYF. This chain uses TRBV6-1 with TRBJ2-5; weak D call: TRBD1 (6 bases). The CDR3 has 12 amino acids. In germline, CDR1 is MNHNS, CDR2 SASEGT. Deletions cut 7 bases from V and 1 base from J, with 7 bases between.

DNA of the CDR3: TGTGCCAGCAGTCTCTCTGGGACAGCCCAAGAGACCCAGTACTTC. The encoded protein is CASSLSGTAQETQYF. The V gene is TRBV28, the J gene TRBJ2-5; 7 nucleotides align to TRBD1. This CDR3 region has 15 residues. Germline assignment: CDR1 MDHEN and CDR2 SYDVKM. J was trimmed by 1 base and V by 5 bases; bases with no gene match: 7.

This clone came up a few times. This chain connects TRBV11-2 to TRBJ2-5; maybe TRBD1 (5 bases). V lost 0 bases and J 7 bases, leaving 9 bases between the germline ends. The CDR3 is made up of 13 amino acids. Germline V gene sequence: CDR1 SGHAT, CDR2 FQNNGV. The CDR3 bases are TGTGCCAGCAGCTTAGACCAAAGGGGGACCCAGTACTTC. Translated: CASSLDQRGTQYF. Combining the CDR3 with reference TRBV11-2 and TRBJ2-5 gives the whole variable domain EAGVAQSPRYKIIEKRQSVAFWCNPISGHATLYWYQQILGQGPKLLIQFQNNGVVDDSQLPKDRFSAERLKGVDSTLKIQPAKLEDSAVYLCASSLDQRGTQYFGPGTRLLVL.

This clone was seen repeatedly, ten times or more. The chain is built from TRBV18 and TRBJ2-1, with D perhaps matching TRBD2 (6 bases). Trimming shortened V by 3 bases and J by 8 bases, and 14 bases separated the two germline ends. From germline, CDR1 is KGHSH and CDR2 LQKENI. The CDR3 extends over 14 amino acids. The CDR3 loop is CASSPAAGIDEQFF. Here the CDR3 DNA reads TGTGCCAGCTCACCTGCGGCGGGGATCGATGAGCAGTTCTTC. Drawing the rest from reference TRBV18 and TRBJ2-1, the complete variable domain is NAGVMQNPRHLVRRRGQEARLRCSPMKGHSHVYWYRQLPEEGLKFMVYLQKENIIDESGMPKERFSAEFPKEGPSILRIQQVVRGDSAAYFCASSPAAGIDEQFFGPGTRLTVL.

For this clone: The sample has other DNA sequences that encode this CDR3 too. The J gene is TRBJ1-5, the V gene TRBV23-1, with D uncertain. TRBV23-1 is treated as an ORF (open reading frame) with a function not yet certain. The CDR3 totals 14 residues. Trimming shortened V by 11 bases and J by 0 bases, and 14 bases separated the two germline ends. As DNA, the CDR3 is TGCGCCGGAGGAGGGAACAATAGCAATCAGCCCCAGCATTTT. Translation: CAGGGNNSNQPQHF.

This clone occurred a few times. A read error may account for a junction end that differs from germline. The CDR3 DNA sequence: TGTGCCAGCAGTCCCGGGACTAGCGGGAGGTGGCCGAACTTC. Translation: CASSPGTSGRWPNF. This chain links TRBV6-5 with TRBJ2-7, with TRBD2 matching over 15 bases. The CDR3 spans 14 residues. The germline V gene encodes CDR1 MNHEY and CDR2 SVGAGI.

This clone appeared many times. The V and J genes are TRBV9 and TRBJ2-7, with a tentative D call TRBD2 (5 bases). V shed 5 bases and J shed 0 bases, with 9 bases lying between them. Germline lookup yields CDR1 SGDLS and CDR2 YYNGEE. This CDR3 is 13 amino acids long. The CDR3 sequence: CASSGGPSYEQYF. CDR3 nucleotide sequence: TGTGCCAGCAGTGGCGGGCCCTCCTACGAGCAGTACTTC.

The rearrangement joins TRBV4-3 to TRBJ2-7; 15 bases map to TRBD2. This CDR3 region has 16 residues. V shed 1 base and J 7 bases; nucleotides not matched to a gene: 5. Germline CDR1 is LGHNA and CDR2 is YSLEER. This CDR3 is CASSQVPGLAGGEQYF. Here the CDR3 DNA reads TGCGCCAGCAGCCAAGTTCCGGGACTAGCGGGAGGTGAGCAGTACTTC.

The V gene is TRBV19, the J gene TRBJ2-6; 8 bases match TRBD1. Germline CDR1 LNHDA, CDR2 SQIVND (reference sequence). J gave up 2 bases and V 8 bases, and 2 bases lay outside the gene matches. CDR3 length: 14 residues. The CDR3 DNA sequence: TGTGCCAGTTTACAGGGGGCTGGGGCCAACGTCCTGACTTTC. Amino acids: CASLQGAGANVLTF.

The chain employs TRBV25-1 and TRBJ2-1; 8 bases match TRBD2. The CDR3 spans 14 residues. V gave up 6 bases and J gave up 10 bases; unmatched junction bases: 11. Germline CDR1 reads MGHDK; CDR2 reads SYGVNS. DNA for the CDR3: TGTGCCAGCAGGCTTAGCGGGAACCACTTCGAGCAGTTCTTC. As protein: CASRLSGNHFEQFF.

The chain recombines TRBV30 with TRBJ1-5; 7 positions agree with TRBD1. CDR1 is GTSNPN and CDR2 is SVGIG in the germline V gene (reference sequence). V shed 2 bases and J 4 bases; nucleotides not matched to a gene: 8. This CDR3 is 15 amino acids long. In DNA, the CDR3 is TGTGCCTGGAGTTCAGGGGGAATTCGGAATCAGCCCCAGCATTTT. This codes for CAWSSGGIRNQPQHF.

This chain joins TRBV30 and TRBJ2-5, with 12 bases identical to TRBD2. Trimming removed 5 bases from V and 5 bases from J; junction bases left unmatched: 3. The CDR3 spans 13 residues. Germline V CDR1 and CDR2: GTSNPN, SVGIG (reference sequence). DNA of the CDR3: TGTGCCTGGGGACTAGCGGGATTGGAGACCCAGTACTTC. This gives the protein CAWGLAGLETQYF.

In its sample, this clone was seen a few times. The chain carries TRBV18 and TRBJ1-4; D remains unclear. Germline values: CDR1 KGHSH, CDR2 LQKENI. The CDR3 covers 14 residues. V was clipped by 3 bases and J by 5 bases, with 10 bases between them. CDR3 protein: CASSPSRGNEKLFF. CDR3 nucleotides: TGTGCCAGCTCACCCTCCCGGGGAAATGAAAAACTGTTTTTT.

This rearrangement joins TRBV13 to TRBJ2-7; a weak D match, TRBD2 (5 bases). Germline CDR1 reads PRHDT; CDR2 reads FYEKMQ (reference sequence). V gave up 2 bases and J gave up 7 bases, with 12 bases separating them. The CDR3 has 13 residues. The CDR3 reads CASSLRIPGEQYF. CDR3 in DNA: TGTGCCAGCAGCTTACGGATACCGGGGGAGCAGTACTTC.

V and J are TRBV5-1 and TRBJ2-3; D is possibly TRBD1 (5 bases). Trimming took off 3 bases at V and 2 bases at J, with 13 bases between the two ends. This CDR3 has 15 residues. The germline CDR1 and CDR2 sequences are SGHRS and YFSETQ. Here the CDR3 DNA reads TGCGCCAGCAGCTACGGACAACCGGACACAGATACGCAGTATTTT. Protein product: CASSYGQPDTDTQYF.

This clone was seen only a few times. The CDR3 here is CASSLGQIPGEQYF. CDR3 coding DNA: TGTGCCAGCAGTTTGGGACAGATTCCGGGGGAGCAGTACTTC. This rearrangement joins TRBV27 to TRBJ2-7; 7 bases agree with TRBD1. This CDR3 contains 14 residues. With V trimmed by 3 bases and J by 7 bases, 9 bases remained unmatched. Per germline, CDR1 MNHEY and CDR2 SMNVEV (reference sequence).

This clone has a handful of counts. The chain has TRBV11-2 and TRBJ2-3; D not resolved. The germline V gene has CDR1 SGHAT and CDR2 FQNNGV. This CDR3 region has 14 residues. Trimming took off 0 bases at V and 1 base at J, with 5 bases between the two ends. The CDR3 loop is CASSLDRGTDTQYF. In DNA, the CDR3 is TGTGCCAGCAGCTTAGATCGGGGCACAGATACGCAGTATTTT.

The chain combines TRBV11-3 with TRBJ2-3; 7 bases line up with TRBD2. The germline CDR1 and CDR2 sequences are SGHNT and YENEEA. There are 13 residues in the CDR3. V lost 4 bases to trimming and J lost 6 bases; unmatched junction nucleotides: 4. DNA for the CDR3: TGTGCCAGCAGCTCCCGGGAGGATGATACGCAGTATTTT. It encodes CASSSREDDTQYF.

The table lists this clone with a few counts. The chain recombines TRBV15 with TRBJ1-4; TRBD1 agrees at 7 bases. This CDR3 is built from 14 residues. Germline V lookup: CDR1 LNHNV, CDR2 YYDKDF (reference sequence). The ends lost 3 bases at V and 5 bases at J; junction bases unmatched: 3. CDR3 protein: CATSSDRVNEKLFF. CDR3 coding DNA: TGTGCCACCAGCAGTGACAGGGTAAATGAAAAACTGTTTTTT.

The CDR3 spells CASRPQYSGSGDTQYF. CDR3 DNA sequence: TGTGCCAGTCGACCTCAATATAGCGGGTCGGGAGATACGCAGTATTTT. The chain is built from TRBV19 and TRBJ2-3; TRBD2 matches at 7 bases. The CDR3 is 16 amino acids. With 8 bases clipped from V and 5 bases from J, the junction kept 16 bases outside the gene matches. In germline, CDR1 is LNHDA, CDR2 SQIVND (reference sequence). The entire variable domain, with the rest obtained from reference TRBV19 and TRBJ2-3, is as follows: DGGITQSPKYLFRKEGQNVTLSCEQNLNHDAMYWYRQDPGQGLRLIYYSQIVNDFQKGDIAEGYSVSREKKESFPLTVTSAQKNPTAFYLCASRPQYSGSGDTQYFGPGTRLTVL.

The chain joins TRBV7-2 to TRBJ2-3; D not resolved. The ends were cut back, 1 base at V and 4 bases at J, with 9 bases in the middle. The CDR3 length is 14 residues. CDR1 and CDR2 from the germline V gene are SGHTA and FQGNSA. As DNA, the CDR3 is TGTGCCAGCAGCTTAGTTGTTTTAGCAGATACGCAGTATTTT. Protein sequence: CASSLVVLADTQYF.

CDR3 residues: CASSLINTGELFF. The CDR3 bases are TGTGCCAGCAGCCTAATTAACACCGGGGAGCTGTTTTTT. The chain carries TRBV5-4 and TRBJ2-2; D gene ambiguous. The V end was cut by 4 bases, the J end by 2 bases, with 6 bases between. Germline CDR1 SGHNT, CDR2 YYREEE (reference sequence). This CDR3 region has 13 residues.

In this sample, this clone turned up a few times. The genes are TRBV5-6 and TRBJ1-3; D is ambiguous. The CDR3 extends over 15 amino acids. Germline loops: CDR1 SGHDT, CDR2 YYEEEE. Trimming removed 4 bases from V and 0 bases from J, with 11 bases in between. DNA of the CDR3: TGTGCCAGCAGCCTCACCATTGGCTCTGGAAACACCATATATTTT. Translation: CASSLTIGSGNTIYF.

In this sample, this clone turned up many times. The chain recombines TRBV7-2 with TRBJ2-1; no clear D. The V gene's germline CDR1 is SGHTA and CDR2 FQGNSA. The CDR3 contains 12 residues. V lost 2 bases and J lost 10, with 9 bases in between. The CDR3 DNA sequence: TGTGCCAGCAGCTTACGAATAGCCGAGCAGTTCTTC. Translating gives CASSLRIAEQFF.

This clone is deemed medium-sized. This chain connects TRBV13 to TRBJ2-1; 12 bases are shared with TRBD2. The V and J ends lost 2 bases and 10 bases, in that order; junction bases with no gene match: 6. There are 15 residues in the CDR3. CDR1 PRHDT and CDR2 FYEKMQ come from the germline V gene (reference sequence). The DNA for the CDR3 is TGTGCCAGCAGCTTATCGGGGCTAGCGGGAGGGGAGCAGTTCTTC. This gives the protein CASSLSGLAGGEQFF.

This clone was observed at least ten times. The chain employs TRBV19 and TRBJ2-1; D ambiguous. This CDR3 is built from 10 residues. V was clipped by 10 bases and J by 7 bases, with 8 bases between them. The germline V gene has CDR1 LNHDA and CDR2 SQIVND (reference sequence). CDR3 coding DNA: TGTGCCACGGGTTGGAATGAGCAGTTCTTC. Amino acid sequence: CATGWNEQFF.

The chain employs TRBV6-1 and TRBJ1-2; 7 bases fit TRBD1. Germline-derived CDR1 and CDR2 are MNHNS and SASEGT. CDR3 length: 12 residues. V dropped 8 bases and J dropped 8; count of bases not matched to a gene: 8. CDR3 sequence reads: CASGSGGRGYTF. CDR3 DNA sequence: TGTGCCAGCGGATCAGGGGGGAGAGGCTACACCTTC.